A single sample is the source of the 28 T cell receptor beta chains below, sequenced in a study of shared clonotypes between healthy human individuals. Sequencing was performed with immunoSEQ multiplex PCR; in TCRdb, only in-frame clones are kept and a portion is missing. Among roughly 2,500,000 clones listed, 90% to 95% were seen once. The sequencing sample was made of naive CD4+ T cells from PBMCs. The subset is: CD45RA+ positively selected. These receptors were taken from a man between 18 and 29 years old in good health. Some clones in this sample may be carry-over from other donors' samples.

This clone turned up a few times. The same CDR3 can be traced to other DNA sequences in this sample. The chain uses TRBV7-3 and TRBJ2-3; D remains ambiguous. Trimming removed 2 bases at V and 4 bases at J, with 4 bases between. CDR1 is SGHTA and CDR2 is FQGTGA in the germline V gene. The CDR3 totals 12 residues. CDR3 amino acids: CASSLSADTQYF. DNA of the CDR3: TGTGCCAGCAGCTTATCCGCAGATACGCAGTATTTT.

V usage is TRBV7-9 and J usage is TRBJ2-7; no firm D call. The CDR3 consists of 12 residues. The germline V gene encodes CDR1 SEHNR and CDR2 FQNEAQ (reference sequence). Trimming removed 2 bases from V and 5 bases from J, with 7 bases in between. Here the CDR3 reads CASSLRSDEQYF. CDR3 in DNA: TGTGCCAGCAGCTTACGGAGCGACGAGCAGTACTTC.

This clone has only a few counts. This rearrangement joins TRBV29-1 to TRBJ1-1, with D perhaps matching TRBD1 (5 bases). The germline V gene has CDR1 SQVTM and CDR2 ANQGSEA. This CDR3 spans 9 amino acids. The V end was cut by 7 bases, the J end by 7 bases, with 7 bases between. CDR3 loop: CSADSEAFF. The CDR3 nucleotides are TGCAGCGCTGACAGTGAAGCTTTCTTT.

This chain links TRBV6-5 with TRBJ2-5; 8 positions agree with TRBD1. CDR1 and CDR2 (germline): MNHEY, SVGAGI. Unmatched junction bases numbered 11, after V lost 7 bases and J lost 4 bases. This CDR3 has 15 residues. CDR3 sequence: CASTHRGRRSETQYF. The CDR3 nucleotides are TGTGCCAGCACCCACAGGGGGAGGAGGTCAGAGACCCAGTACTTC.

The gene calls are TRBV27 and TRBJ1-2, with D possibly matching TRBD1 (6 bases). This CDR3 has 13 amino acids. Germline V CDR1 and CDR2: MNHEY, SMNVEV (reference sequence). The ends were cut back, 6 bases at V and 4 bases at J, with 12 bases in the middle. CDR3: CASSPLQGYGYTF. The CDR3 region has the DNA TGTGCCAGCAGCCCCTTACAGGGCTATGGCTACACCTTC.

The rearrangement uses TRBV7-2 and TRBJ1-5; D remains ambiguous. CDR3 length: 12 residues. The V gene lost 8 bases and the J gene lost 2 bases, with 7 bases spanning the gap. CDR1 and CDR2 (germline): SGHTA, FQGNSA. The CDR3 here is CASGAGNQPQHF. In DNA, the CDR3 is TGTGCCAGCGGAGCGGGCAATCAGCCCCAGCATTTT.

Points on this clone: The same CDR3 can be traced to other DNA sequences in this sample. The genes are TRBV19 and TRBJ2-7; 7 bases are shared with TRBD2. The CDR3 is 13 residues long. Per germline, CDR1 LNHDA and CDR2 SQIVND (reference sequence). V trimming: 1 base; J trimming: 7 bases; junction bases outside the gene matches: 4. CDR3 in amino acids: CASSIVGGTEQYF. CDR3 bases: TGTGCCAGTAGTATAGTGGGAGGGACTGAGCAGTACTTC.

As to this clone: This specimen includes other DNA sequences encoding the same CDR3. J is TRBJ2-3 and V is TRBV18, with TRBD2 matching 10 bases. Trimming removed 3 bases from V and 0 bases from J; junction bases left unmatched: 3. The CDR3 has 16 residues. Germline V gene sequence: CDR1 KGHSH, CDR2 LQKENI. In nucleotides, the CDR3 is TGTGCCAGCTCACCTATGACTAGCGGGAGCACAGATACGCAGTATTTT. Translating gives CASSPMTSGSTDTQYF.

The V gene is TRBV19, the J gene TRBJ2-5, with 9 bases aligning to TRBD1. The CDR3 is 13 residues long. V was clipped by 6 bases and J by 5 bases; unmatched bases: 4. The germline V gene has CDR1 LNHDA and CDR2 SQIVND (reference sequence). The CDR3 DNA follows: TGTGCCAGTAGAACAGGGGGCATGGAGACCCAGTACTTC. This sequence encodes CASRTGGMETQYF. Drawing the rest from reference TRBV19 and TRBJ2-5, the complete variable domain is DGGITQSPKYLFRKEGQNVTLSCEQNLNHDAMYWYRQDPGQGLRLIYYSQIVNDFQKGDIAEGYSVSREKKESFPLTVTSAQKNPTAFYLCASRTGGMETQYFGPGTRLLVL.

This chain links TRBV28 with TRBJ2-3; 12 bases align to TRBD2. CDR3 length: 19 residues. The trim removed 4 bases at V and 1 base at J, leaving 12 bases unmatched. Germline-derived CDR1 and CDR2 are MDHEN and SYDVKM. The CDR3 reads CASSSLAGGRGGGTDTQYF. The DNA for the CDR3 is TGTGCCAGCAGTTCACTAGCGGGAGGACGGGGCGGGGGCACAGATACGCAGTATTTT.

The chain employs TRBV4-1 and TRBJ1-6; tentatively, D is TRBD1 (5 bases). V was clipped by 6 bases and J by 7 bases, with 16 bases between them. CDR1 MGHRA and CDR2 YSYEKL come from the germline V gene. This CDR3 has 15 amino acids. This chain's CDR3 is CASSRDQAGNSPLHF. In nucleotides, the CDR3 is TGCGCCAGCAGTCGGGACCAGGCAGGGAATTCACCCCTCCACTTT.

Notes on this clone: Within the sample, other DNA sequences also encode this same CDR3. The V call is TRBV20-1, the J call TRBJ1-1, with a possible D match to TRBD1 (6 bases). The germline CDR1 and CDR2 sequences are DFQATT and SNEGSKA (reference sequence). Trimming removed 6 bases at V and 7 bases at J, with 12 bases between. The CDR3 has 11 amino acids. CDR3 nucleotides: TGCAGTGCCCGAGGGGGGGTTGAAGCTTTCTTT. Its translation: CSARGGVEAFF.

The J gene is TRBJ2-2, the V gene TRBV7-9, with D perhaps matching TRBD2 (5 bases). The V and J ends lost 1 base and 6 bases respectively, with 9 bases between them. There are 14 residues in the CDR3. Per the germline V gene, CDR1 is SEHNR and CDR2 is FQNEAQ (reference sequence). The CDR3 DNA reads as TGTGCCAGCAGCTTAGGACTATCGGCCGGGGAGCTGTTTTTT. This gives the protein CASSLGLSAGELFF.

V gene TRBV5-1 combines with J gene TRBJ1-3; no definite D call. CDR3 length: 16 residues. V gave up 2 bases and J gave up 0 bases, with 12 bases separating them. CDR1 and CDR2 (germline): SGHRS, YFSETQ. The CDR3 protein is CASSLSPYSSGNTIYF. The CDR3 DNA sequence: TGCGCCAGCAGCTTATCCCCTTATAGCTCTGGAAACACCATATATTTT.

In DNA, the CDR3 is TGTGCCAGCAGCATAAACAGGGGGAGCTACGAGCAGTACTTC. This translates into CASSINRGSYEQYF. This sequence joins TRBV6-5 and TRBJ2-5; 8 bases are a match to TRBD1. The DNA matches TRBJ2-7 better at its end, which makes the J call doubtful. The V gene's germline CDR1 is MNHEY and CDR2 SVGAGI. This CDR3 is built from 14 residues.

CDR3 sequence: CAISESGQIKNTGELFF. The CDR3 nucleotides read TGTGCCATCAGTGAGTCCGGACAGATTAAAAACACCGGGGAGCTGTTTTTT. The rearrangement uses TRBV10-3 and TRBJ2-2; D possibly corresponds to TRBD1 (6 bases). The CDR3 has 17 amino acids. Trimming cost V 0 bases and J 2 bases, with 13 bases left between them. CDR1 and CDR2 (germline): ENHRY, SYGVKD.

The chain is built from TRBV29-1 and TRBJ2-1; no firm D call. V was cut by 4 bases and J by 2 bases, with 9 bases left in between. This CDR3 has 13 amino acids. Germline CDR1 is SQVTM and CDR2 is ANQGSEA. The CDR3 nucleotides read TGCAGCGTTGTCTACCTCCCCTACAATGAGCAGTTCTTC. Residues: CSVVYLPYNEQFF.

The chain joins TRBV4-3 to TRBJ2-1, with 15 bases matching TRBD2. V was clipped by 0 bases and J by 8 bases; unmatched bases: 8. The CDR3 is 18 residues long. The germline V gene encodes CDR1 LGHNA and CDR2 YSLEER. The CDR3 DNA sequence: TGCGCCAGCAGCCAAGATCTCGGGACTAGCGGGAGGTGGGATGAGCAGTTCTTC. This translates into CASSQDLGTSGRWDEQFF.

This clone was seen once. The rearrangement uses TRBV4-1 and TRBJ2-7; 11 nucleotides agree with TRBD2. Germline CDR1 MGHRA, CDR2 YSYEKL. V dropped 1 base and J dropped 3; count of bases not matched to a gene: 5. This CDR3 spans 16 amino acids. CDR3 protein: CASSQGDSGGVYEQYF. The CDR3 bases are TGCGCCAGCAGCCAAGGTGATAGCGGGGGGGTCTACGAGCAGTACTTC.

V is TRBV5-1 and J is TRBJ2-3, with D unclear. Germline V lookup: CDR1 SGHRS, CDR2 YFSETQ. This CDR3 region has 13 residues. V was clipped by 9 bases and J by 4 bases, with 15 bases between them. The DNA for the CDR3 is TGCGCCACCGTCGGCGAGGCGGCAGATACGCAGTATTTT. Translated, it gives CATVGEAADTQYF.

This chain joins TRBV6-5 and TRBJ2-3; no clear D gene. The germline gives CDR1 MNHEY, CDR2 SVGAGI. The length of the CDR3 is 12 residues. V was cut by 6 bases and J by 6 bases, with 10 bases left in between. The CDR3 DNA sequence: TGTGCCAGCAGAGCGAGTCCTGATACGCAGTATTTT. The encoded protein is CASRASPDTQYF.

The rearrangement links TRBV5-1 to TRBJ2-3; a possible D gene is TRBD2 (6 bases). V lost 4 bases and J 2 bases, leaving 14 bases between the germline ends. This CDR3 has 15 residues. The germline gives CDR1 SGHRS, CDR2 YFSETQ. In DNA form, the CDR3 reads TGCGCCAGCAGCACCCGGGACTCTACCACAGATACGCAGTATTTT. This translates into CASSTRDSTTDTQYF.

This chain joins TRBV4-1 and TRBJ2-1; 14 positions match TRBD2. Germline V gives CDR1 MGHRA, CDR2 YSYEKL. The trim removed 4 bases at V and 7 bases at J, leaving 15 bases unmatched. CDR3 size: 19 residues. CDR3: CASSLPGLAGVGVMNEQFF. For the CDR3, the DNA is TGCGCCAGCAGCCTTCCGGGACTAGCGGGAGTAGGGGTGATGAATGAGCAGTTCTTC.

With regard to this clone: Other DNA sequences from this sample encode an identical CDR3 as well. CDR3 sequence: CASSLDRSYGYTF. For the CDR3, the DNA is TGTGCCAGCAGTTTAGACAGGAGCTATGGCTACACCTTC. The chain employs TRBV28 and TRBJ1-2; perhaps TRBD1 as D (6 bases). The CDR3 loop spans 13 amino acids. The ends were cut back, 2 bases at V and 4 bases at J, with 8 bases in the middle. Germline values: CDR1 MDHEN, CDR2 SYDVKM.

J is TRBJ2-6 and V is TRBV2; TRBD1 or TRBD2 may be the D gene (5 bases each). The CDR3 is 17 residues long. Germline CDR1 reads SNHLY; CDR2 reads FYNNEI. V shed 2 bases and J shed 0 bases, with 11 bases lying between them. CDR3: CASSEWGPLSGANVLTF. CDR3 in DNA: TGTGCCAGCAGTGAATGGGGACCCCTCTCTGGGGCCAACGTCCTGACTTTC.

This clone was counted once. The chain links TRBV15 to TRBJ2-7; tentatively, D is TRBD2 (7 bases). This CDR3 is built from 15 residues. Trimming took 3 bases from V and 3 from J, leaving 15 bases between them. Per germline, CDR1 LNHNV and CDR2 YYDKDF (reference sequence). The CDR3 reads CATSSAGAGRYEQYF. As DNA, the CDR3 is TGTGCCACCAGCAGCGCGGGGGCGGGGCGCTACGAGCAGTACTTC.

The chain carries TRBV6-4 and TRBJ1-5; D remains ambiguous. Trimming removed 2 bases from V and 4 bases from J, with 6 bases in between. CDR1 and CDR2 (germline): MRHNA, SNTAGT. This CDR3 comprises 13 residues. CDR3 in DNA: TGTGCCAGCAGTGACCCATTTAATCAGCCCCAGCATTTT. This encodes CASSDPFNQPQHF.

The chain carries TRBV2 and TRBJ2-1, with D unresolved. Germline CDR1 and CDR2: SNHLY and FYNNEI. The CDR3 is made up of 15 amino acids. The ends were cut back, 0 bases at V and 3 bases at J, with 9 bases in the middle. CDR3 sequence reads: CASSEARLDYNEQFF. For the CDR3, the DNA is TGTGCCAGCAGTGAAGCCAGGTTGGACTACAATGAGCAGTTCTTC.